Each of the 22 T cell receptor beta chains below was sequenced from the same sample in a study of blood T cells in healthy people across ages. With a J-beta primer mix and a sample-barcoded 5' primer, a second PCR ran roughly 6 to 11 cycles. TCRdb ran MiXCR on the 5' RACE reads and lists one entry per CDR3 protein. This sample yields around 1.1 million distinct CDR3 sequences, of which around two fifths are seen a single time; around 12% belongs to the top ten. Material for sequencing was blood. These receptors were obtained from a man aged 18 to 30 in good health.

This chain joins TRBV7-3 and TRBJ1-1; a weak D match, TRBD1 (6 bases). Germline-derived CDR1 and CDR2 are SGHTA and FQGTGA. The CDR3 spans 14 residues. Trimming shortened V by 2 bases and J by 6 bases, and 13 bases separated the two germline ends. In DNA form, the CDR3 reads TGTGCCAGCAGCTTAGACGGAGGGGGGTCTGAAGCTTTCTTT. It encodes CASSLDGGGSEAFF.

The V call is TRBV7-2, the J call TRBJ2-5, with no clear D. CDR3 length equals 14 residues. V lost 1 base and J lost 5, with 11 bases in between. The V gene's germline CDR1 is SGHTA and CDR2 FQGNSA. CDR3: CASSLVSDFETQYF. The CDR3 DNA reads TGTGCCAGCAGCTTAGTATCAGACTTTGAGACCCAGTACTTC.

J is TRBJ1-5 and V is TRBV12-3 or TRBV12-4; no firm D call. The CDR3 contains 13 residues. Trimming took off 5 bases at V and 1 base at J, with 6 bases between the two ends. Written as DNA, the CDR3 is TGTGCCAGCAGTGAACTGAGCAATCAGCCCCAGCATTTT. It is translated as CASSELSNQPQHF.

This clonotype came up a few times. The V call is TRBV7-3, the J call TRBJ2-1, with 7 bases fitting TRBD1. This CDR3 is 16 amino acids long. After removal of 0 bases from V and 5 bases from J, the junction contained 7 bases not matched to a gene. Germline V CDR1 and CDR2: SGHTA, FQGTGA. The CDR3 here is CASSLTRQGGNNEQFF. CDR3 DNA: TGTGCCAGCAGCTTAACCCGACAGGGTGGAAACAATGAGCAGTTCTTC.

The chain recombines TRBV12-3 or TRBV12-4 with TRBJ2-7; 7 nucleotides agree with TRBD2. V gave up 6 bases and J gave up 7 bases; unmatched junction bases: 15. CDR3 length equals 15 residues. The CDR3 nucleotides are TGTGCCAGCAGCCCAACTAGCGCCGGGGTCGGTGAGCAGTACTTC. It codes for CASSPTSAGVGEQYF.

The rearrangement uses TRBV30 and TRBJ1-2; D is uncertain. The CDR3 is 12 residues long. CDR1 is GTSNPN, CDR2 SVGIG, per germline (reference sequence). Trimming took 2 bases from V and 10 from J, leaving 14 bases between them. The DNA for the CDR3 is TGTGCCTGGAGTTCCCCGACACCATTCTACACCTTC. Translation gives CAWSSPTPFYTF.

This clonotype has just a few counts. The gene calls are TRBV20-1 and TRBJ1-2, with D possibly being TRBD1 (5 bases). Between the trimmed V and J ends, which lost 6 bases and 6 bases, there was a span of 11 bases. Germline CDR1 and CDR2: DFQATT and SNEGSKA (reference sequence). The CDR3 spans 11 residues. The CDR3 sequence is CSATGEDGYTF. CDR3 DNA: TGCAGTGCCACAGGCGAGGATGGCTACACCTTC.

This clonotype was recorded at least ten times. Compared with germline, one end of the junction differs, possibly owing to a read error. This sequence joins TRBV3-1 and TRBJ2-3; no clear D. Germline V lookup: CDR1 LGHDT, CDR2 YNNKEL (reference sequence). This CDR3 spans 12 amino acids. CDR3 in amino acids: CASSQDTDTQYF. The CDR3 DNA sequence: TGCGCCAGCAGCCAAGACACAGATACGCAGTATTTT.

The V and J genes are TRBV6-2 or TRBV6-3 and TRBJ2-1, with D perhaps TRBD1 (5 bases). Per the germline V gene, CDR1 is MNHEY and CDR2 is SVGEGT. The V and J ends lost 7 bases and 6 bases respectively, with 19 bases between them. The CDR3 has 15 amino acids. The DNA of the CDR3 is TGTGCCAGCAACCTCAGGGTATCACTCTCCAATGAGCAGTTCTTC. As protein: CASNLRVSLSNEQFF.

This clonotype was counted a few times. The chain recombines TRBV20-1 with TRBJ1-6; D is unclear. The germline V and J ends were trimmed by 3 bases and 11 bases, with 14 bases remaining between them. The CDR3 sequence is 13 residues long. The germline V gene encodes CDR1 DFQATT and CDR2 SNEGSKA (reference sequence). The CDR3 region has the DNA TGCAGTGCTAGGGGTCAGTTAGCGACACCCCTCCACTTT. Encoded protein: CSARGQLATPLHF.

The chain uses TRBV27 and TRBJ2-3; the D gene is possibly TRBD1 (6 bases). Germline V gene lookup returns CDR1 MNHEY and CDR2 SMNVEV (reference sequence). Between the trimmed V and J ends, which lost 0 bases and 2 bases, there was a span of 9 bases. This CDR3 is 15 amino acids long. DNA of the CDR3: TGTGCCAGCAGTTTATCCCAGGGGTTCACAGATACGCAGTATTTT. Translating gives CASSLSQGFTDTQYF.

V is TRBV6-1 and J is TRBJ1-5; D gene uncertain. Per the germline V gene, CDR1 is MNHNS and CDR2 is SASEGT. The germline V and J ends were trimmed by 6 bases and 4 bases, with 10 bases remaining between them. This CDR3 is 13 amino acids long. The CDR3 reads CASRVRVNQPQHF. CDR3 sequence (DNA): TGTGCCAGCAGGGTTCGGGTAAATCAGCCCCAGCATTTT.

This clonotype was observed a handful of times. CDR3 in amino acids: CASHQGMKQYF. The CDR3 DNA follows: TGTGCCTCACACCAGGGGATGAAGCAGTACTTC. V is TRBV6-5 and J is TRBJ2-7, with D possibly being TRBD1 (6 bases). The CDR3 consists of 11 residues. V dropped 11 bases and J dropped 8 bases, with 16 bases sitting between them. Per germline, CDR1 MNHEY and CDR2 SVGAGI.

This rearrangement joins TRBV28 to TRBJ2-3; 9 bases line up with TRBD2. Germline V gene data show CDR1 as MDHEN and CDR2 as SYDVKM. This CDR3 spans 11 amino acids. With V trimmed by 3 bases and J by 14 bases, 3 bases remained unmatched. CDR3: CASSFERGAYF. CDR3 DNA sequence: TGTGCCAGCAGTTTCGAGCGGGGGGCGTATTTT.

The V and J genes are TRBV2 and TRBJ1-4; 7 bases agree with TRBD1. The junction had 5 bases not matched to a gene; V was cut back by 6 bases and J by 1 base. The germline V gene has CDR1 SNHLY and CDR2 FYNNEI. The CDR3 spans 15 residues. The CDR3 loop reads CASREQGLTNEKLFF. CDR3 DNA sequence: TGTGCCAGCAGAGAACAGGGGCTAACTAATGAAAAACTGTTTTTT.

The chain joins TRBV20-1 to TRBJ2-5, with D uncertain. V was trimmed by 3 bases and J by 5 bases, leaving 25 bases between them. Germline CDR1 is DFQATT and CDR2 is SNEGSKA (reference sequence). The CDR3 is 17 residues long. The CDR3 loop reads CSASPMETGAVGETQYF. In DNA, the CDR3 is TGCAGTGCTAGTCCCATGGAGACCGGCGCCGTTGGGGAGACCCAGTACTTC.

This clonotype occurred a few times. The V call is TRBV4-3, the J call TRBJ1-2; the D is unclear. Germline CDR1 and CDR2: LGHNA and YSLEER. This CDR3 is built from 14 residues. V was shortened by 4 bases and J by 1 base, with 10 bases between the two germline ends. CDR3 coding DNA: TGCGCCAGCAGCCCGACGACAAGTAACTATGGCTACACCTTC. Protein product: CASSPTTSNYGYTF.

The CDR3 loop is CASLGQGRSPLHF. In DNA, the CDR3 is TGTGCCAGCCTCGGACAGGGGAGATCACCCCTCCACTTT. The V and J genes are TRBV27 and TRBJ1-6; 9 nucleotides match TRBD1. CDR1 and CDR2 from the germline V gene are MNHEY and SMNVEV (reference sequence). The CDR3 sequence is 13 residues long. The V gene end was trimmed by 8 bases and the J gene end by 10 bases; junction bases not matched to a gene: 6.

V usage is TRBV4-3 and J usage is TRBJ1-2; no clear D. This CDR3 has 14 residues. Germline V gene data show CDR1 as LGHNA and CDR2 as YSLEER. V dropped 0 bases and J dropped 8 bases, with 13 bases sitting between them. CDR3 bases: TGCGCCAGCAGCCAAGAATCTGGCCTTCGGGGCTACACCTTC. Amino acid sequence: CASSQESGLRGYTF.

This clonotype turned up a few times. The V gene is TRBV7-9, the J gene TRBJ1-1; D is unclear. V was cut by 1 base and J by 3 bases, with 9 bases left in between. From germline, CDR1 is SEHNR and CDR2 FQNEAQ (reference sequence). This CDR3 contains 14 residues. The CDR3 DNA sequence: TGTGCCAGCAGCTTAGACGGGTGGGACACTGAAGCTTTCTTT. Translated, it gives CASSLDGWDTEAFF.

In regard to this clonotype: One end of the junction does not line up with germline, which may come from a read error. This chain uses TRBV6-2 or TRBV6-3 with TRBJ2-1; perhaps TRBD2 as D (5 bases). Germline loops: CDR1 MNHEY, CDR2 SVGEGT. The CDR3 runs 15 residues. As DNA, the CDR3 is TGTACCAGCAGTTACCGGGGAAGCTCCTACAATGAGCAGTTCTTC. Protein: CTSSYRGSSYNEQFF.

This clonotype has at least ten counts. The chain couples TRBV4-2 to TRBJ2-5; the D is unclear. The DNA end favors TRBJ2-7, so the J call may be wrong. The CDR3 runs 10 residues. Germline assignment: CDR1 LGHNA and CDR2 YNFKEQ. CDR3 sequence (DNA): TGTGCCAGCAGCCAAAACGAGCAGTACTTC. This codes for CASSQNEQYF.